This T cell receptor beta chain was identified during a study of radiotherapy plus CTLA-4 blockade in lung cancer. Study at large: Of the patients, about 19% showed objective responses and roughly 30% attained disease control.

Data came from immunoSEQ multiplex PCR; TCRdb stores just in-frame clones and leaves some out. Of roughly 98,000 clones in the sample, approximately 78% were seen once. This CDR3 has 14 residues. The V gene lost 1 base and the J gene lost 6 bases, with 13 bases spanning the gap. CDR1 and CDR2 (germline): SGHTA, FQGTGA. This clone was recorded only once. The sample consisted of peripheral blood, taken from a patient treated with radiotherapy plus ipilimumab. The source is a human donor with non-small cell lung cancer who had a partial response to radiotherapy plus ipilimumab. The J gene is TRBJ2-7, the V gene TRBV7-3; D may be TRBD1 (6 bases). The CDR3: CASSLNRVGGEQYF. CDR3 DNA sequence: TGTGCCAGCAGCTTAAACAGGGTAGGCGGCGAGCAGTACTTC.